The TCR beta chain under discussion was sequenced for a study of cytomegalovirus exposure and HLA in healthy donors listed by TCRdb under 2017. At the level of the whole study: According to an earlier analysis of 587 of the donors, 150 million to 200 million T cells yielded 117 million unique TCR beta sequences and about 300 Gb of sequence data. Besides the first cohort of 550 to 750 subjects, a separate validation cohort made up of 95 to 150 different subjects was used. An early release covering roughly 640 HLA-typed donors comprised 250 to 350 gigabases of sequencing data and tens of millions of unique TCR sequences. An earlier analysis of some 500 of the donors applied high-throughput TCR beta sequencing to assess whether each TCR beta V gene segment acted as functional or pseudogenic. To study patterns of TCR occurrence, a later analysis re-analyzed previously published TCR beta repertoires from 700 or so donors and added high-resolution HLA genotyping. Both class I and class II loci were covered by HLA typing, at four-digit resolution. The study used immunosequencing to profile the T cell repertoires of 670 or so subjects and linked those repertoires to cytomegalovirus serostatus. Rather than using new phenotypic data, the later analysis identified candidate immune exposures from TCR beta sequences and from how often those sequences occurred across donors. Because of strong linkage in the cohort, 5 or 6 DR-DQ haplotypes were treated as single units for association and clustering. The number of donors typed differed by locus, with 629-630 for A, B, C, DRB1 and DQB1, approximately 500 for DQA1, over 600 for DPA1, and some 470 for DPB1. Every repertoire in the discovery cohort had been generated on one and the same sequencing platform. Among about 370 genotyped donors of the cohort, an average of approximately 200,000 unique TCR beta nucleotide sequences was sequenced per donor, of which about 18% were non-productive. A later genetic analysis took genome-wide SNP genotypes for 398 of the 666 donors and used that subset as a discovery cohort. Alongside the repertoire data, information on donor age, sex, ethnicity and CMV serostatus was compiled. To predict cytomegalovirus infection status, the study combined high-throughput TCR immunosequencing, statistical association of individual TCRs with disease status, and machine learning. The study was designed to test whether signatures of past pathogen exposure could be identified by cataloging public T cell receptors. Of the 398 genotyped donors, 81% fell in the genetic ancestry cluster associated with self-reported Caucasian donors.

The junction shows trimming of 6 bases on V and 7 bases on J, and the gene matches do not reach 9 bases of it. According to the germline V gene, CDR1 reads SNHLY and CDR2 reads FYNNEI. From the cysteine through the phenylalanine, the CDR3 covers 15 amino acids. Only the CDR3 portion is preserved as DNA: 45 bases, with reading frame beginning at the first base. Points on this clone: The clone's antigen remains unknown.

The cohort comprised 550 to 700 healthy bone marrow donors. At the time of sampling, all cohort members were nominally healthy, though unrecorded immune exposures were likely present. The donor tested CMV seronegative, placing the donor among the approximately 400 seronegative members of the cohort. Every donor gave a peripheral blood sample, and the peripheral blood mononuclear cells from that sample were used for TCR beta sequencing. Genomic DNA extraction from the blood cell samples was performed with the Qiagen DNeasy Blood Extraction Kit. Overall results and qualifications from the work: In a later genetic analysis, fewer N-insertions in productive TCRs were reported among donors in an Asian-associated ancestry cluster than the approximately 710-donor mean. In a later analysis, several top co-occurrence clusters were reported to appear linked to parvovirus B19, influenza, CMV and Epstein-Barr virus. Some IMGT-functional V segments, including TRBV6-2 and TRBV6-3, could not be distinguished by the 87-base-pair reads and were therefore excluded. In a later analysis, TCR association rates were found to vary across HLA loci, with the most associated TCRs seen for DRB1 alleles and the fewest for HLA-C alleles. Across donors, most TCR sequences were observed very rarely, whereas some public TCRs were present in many individuals. A cluster of highly shared sequence variants was judged likely to be a technical artifact of the sequencing pipeline. When HLA alleles, especially DR and DQ, strongly co-occurred, attributing TCR associations to individual alleles was difficult. In a later analysis, most CMV-associated TCR beta chains were found to appear HLA-restricted, with HLA associations seemingly driven largely by CMV exposure. A total of 150 to 200 TCR beta chains were listed by the study as associated with cytomegalovirus. A later analysis associated about 17,000 TCR beta sequences with specific HLA alleles at a false discovery rate of 0.05. Immune exposure information for the cohort was limited to CMV serostatus. Because some donors lacked HLA typing at each locus, the association tests relied only on the typed subset. Compared with equally common non-associated chains, HLA-associated TCR beta chains in a later analysis were more clonally expanded and had lower generation probabilities. The earlier analysis of 450 to 700 of the donors excluded roughly 17 rarely observed V segments, including chromosome 9 orphons, because counts were too low. A further reported finding was that TCR beta sequences accurately predicted the HLA-A and HLA-B alleles for most subjects in the first cohort. A few of the identified cytomegalovirus-associated TCR beta chains were confirmed in vitro to be specific for cytomegalovirus antigens. The cohort was sequenced for TCR beta chains only, and without alpha or paired-chain data the features that could be detected were limited. An association between a missense DCLRE1C variant and V-gene and J-gene trimming of TCR beta chains was found in a later genetic analysis and replicated in an independent cohort. In both the original and validation cohorts, the classifier was reported to diagnose cytomegalovirus status with high specificity and sensitivity. Correlated functional status among segregating V segments might be attributable to linkage disequilibrium, but an unknown experimental factor could not be ruled out. Roughly uniform sequencing depth across donors was assumed in presence/absence analyses, although this assumption may not hold. The authors suggested that the approach could potentially be extended to other disease states and immunological phenotypes. An earlier analysis of approximately 590 of the donors showed that most TCR beta V segments appeared in productive rearrangements either about 87% or about 30% of the time, which broadly matched IMGT annotations.

To prepare the library, the immunoSEQ multiplex PCR assay was applied. A mixture of 60 forward primers for TCR Vbeta segments and 13 reverse primers for TCR Jbeta segments was used in the multiplex PCR. Amplification of the CDR3 region of rearranged TCR beta genes was performed with a multiplex PCR assay on genomic DNA. The Illumina HiSeq System was used to sequence the amplified TCR beta libraries as 87-base-pair reads. The authors processed their data as follows. Across the roughly 670 repertoires, a later analysis counted tens of millions of unique TCR beta chains, 9 million to 14 million of which were shared by at least two donors. Raw reads were error-corrected and collapsed into unique sequences by a nearest-neighbor algorithm in which closely related sequences were merged to remove PCR and sequencing errors. V, D and J gene segments were assigned by aligning CDR3 sequences to IMGT reference sequences. For a sequence to be retained, a match of at least six nucleotides was required to both a V gene segment and a J gene segment. Rearrangements were classified as productive when the CDR3 lacked stop codons and remained in frame with V and J, and all other rearrangements were classified as non-productive. Following IMGT convention, CDR3 was defined as the stretch from the second conserved V-encoded cysteine to the conserved J-encoded phenylalanine. The earlier analysis of 587 of the donors excluded sequences that lacked an unambiguous match to a single V gene segment. In an earlier analysis of almost 600 of the donors, a V segment was called functional when productive rearrangements were above 56.7%, and segregating when the standard deviation between donors exceeded 5%. To diagnose cytomegalovirus status from the catalog of TCR beta chain sequences, a statistical classification framework was built. A later analysis assigned V and J genes by comparing TCR nucleotide sequences with IMGT/GENE-DB human TR gene sequences. A later analysis assigned CDR3 sequences and most-parsimonious VDJ recombination scenarios with the TCRdist pipeline. In a later analysis, each TCR beta chain was defined by its CDR3 amino acid sequence together with its V-gene family, and reads lacking a unique V-gene family were excluded. In a later analysis, 550 to 650 highly shared, low-generation-probability nucleotide sequences were removed to address suspected cross-contamination and a sequencing artifact. For each public chain, a later analysis derived a clonal expansion index from normalized ranks of inferred template counts within each repertoire. Generation probabilities in a later analysis came from a VDJ recombination model fitted to out-of-frame rearrangements, and those results were checked against IGoR. In a later analysis, TCR-TCR, TCR-HLA and TCR-CMV co-occurrence was scored with hypergeometric tests, and a repertoire-size bias correction was applied to TCR pairs. A later analysis estimated false discovery rates by permuting HLA or CMV assignments 20 times. In a later analysis, co-occurring TCRs were grouped using DBSCAN, and TCRdist sequence similarity was added for clustering within HLA-allele-positive subsets. Co-occurrence clustering excluded repertoires with fewer than 30,000 or more than 120,000 public chains, plus five with anomalous nucleotide sharing. TCRdb provides this immuneACCESS table in a form limited to in-frame rearrangements. Some clones are lacking; in checked studies, under half of them reflect an unresolved V gene, and why the rest are absent is not known. V, J and clone size are taken as reported in that table, and D and trimming were inferred from the DNA itself. This sample's table has entries for approximately 200,000 clones. Clones ranked in the top ten supply 0.7% to 0.8% of the sample.

The sequence joins TRBV2 to TRBJ2-2; 9 of the junction bases match TRBD1. The specimen sequenced was PBMCs. This TCR was recovered from a boy between 10 and 17 years old in good health and CMV-seronegative. The DNA is as follows: TGTGCCAGCAGCCCCTGGACAGGGGAGGGCGGGGAGCTGTTTTTT. It encodes CASSPWTGEGGELFF. Here the CDR3 is joined to the reference TRBV2 and TRBJ2-2 genes, and the full variable domain is: EPEVTQTPSHQVTQMGQEVILRCVPISNHLYFYWYRQILGQKVEFLVSFYNNEISEKSEIFDDQFSVERPDGSNFTLKIRSTKLEDSAMYFCASSPWTGEGGELFFGEGSRLTVL.